This paragraph reports one T cell receptor (beta chain). Its antigen is still unknown. This sample stems from a study of OX40 agonist ivuxolimab in advanced cancers. For the study at large: The patients received ivuxolimab by intravenous route every 2 weeks at 0.01 to 10 mg/kg. A partial response was reached by three patients: one with hepatocellular carcinoma and two with cutaneous melanoma.

Using immunoSEQ multiplex PCR, the repertoire was profiled, and TCRdb retains in-frame clones only, with some absent. The sample lists around 60,000 clones; approximately 83% were seen once. Study-wide findings and caveats: More expanded clones were found, on average, in CD8+ than in CD4+ T cells.

With V trimmed by 3 bases and J by 10 bases, 1 base remained unmatched. The CDR3 extends over 14 amino acids. Germline V gives CDR1 SGHTA, CDR2 FQGTGA. The chain carries TRBV7-3 and TRBJ2-1, with TRBD2 matching over 15 bases. Here the sequenced sample was CD4+ or CD8+ T cells sorted from blood, taken in a trial of the OX40 agonist ivuxolimab. The source is an adult with an advanced solid tumor such as melanoma, head and neck, liver or kidney cancer. The CDR3 region is CASSFGLAGGEQFF. CDR3 DNA sequence: TGTGCCAGCAGCTTTGGACTAGCGGGAGGGGAGCAGTTCTTC.